Listed below are T cell receptor beta chains from one sample, sequenced in a study of blood T cell repertoires in COVID-19. Using immunoSEQ multiplex PCR, the repertoire was profiled, and TCRdb retains in-frame clones only, with some absent. The sample gives approximately 120,000 clones, 85% to 90% of which show up once; roughly 6.7% is in the top ten. Specimen: peripheral blood. The receptor set was obtained from an elderly man with active or convalescent COVID-19. The CDR3 runs from the conserved cysteine through the conserved F or W. A D gene is named only where the DNA matches it firmly. Some rows mark clone size as missing; the rest say once, few, many or name a class of expanded clone.

-	TRBV19	TRBJ1-3	TRBD1	TGTGCCAGTAGTACCCCGACAGGGTCTGGAAACACCATATATTTT	CASSTPTGSGNTIYF
-	TRBV19	TRBJ2-7	TRBD2	TGTGCCACCACTAGCGGGAGTCTCGAGCAGTACTTC	CATTSGSLEQYF
-	TRBV5-1	TRBJ2-1	TRBD2	TGCGCCAGCAGACGGGGACTAGCGGGATACAATGAGCAGTTCTTC	CASRRGLAGYNEQFF
-	TRBV27	TRBJ2-1	-	TGTGCCAGCAGTCCTACACAGCGGGCCTCCTACAATGAGCAGTTCTTC	CASSPTQRASYNEQFF
-	TRBV6-6	TRBJ2-7	-	TGTGCCAGCAGTTACTCCCGGCAGGCCTACGAGCAGTACTTC	CASSYSRQAYEQYF
-	TRBV10-3	TRBJ1-1	-	TGTGCCATCAGTGACCCCGGACAGATGAACACTGAAGCTTTCTTT	CAISDPGQMNTEAFF
-	TRBV4-1	TRBJ1-4	-	TGCGCCAGCAGCCAACACCAGGGGCAGGGTAGGGATGAAAAACTGTTTTTT	CASSQHQGQGRDEKLFF
-	TRBV12-5	TRBJ2-2	TRBD2	TGTGCTAGTGGTTCGGGACTAGCGGGGGGTACCGGGGAGCTGTTTTTT	CASGSGLAGGTGELFF
-	TRBV2	TRBJ2-7	-	TGTGCCAGCAGTGCTACGGAGGTAAGCTACGAGCAGTACTTC	CASSATEVSYEQYF
-	TRBV5-6	TRBJ2-2	TRBD1	TGTGCCAGCAGCGTGGGACAGTTGACCGGGGAGCTGTTTTTT	CASSVGQLTGELFF
-	TRBV7-2	TRBJ2-7	-	TGTGCCAGCAGCTTAGATAGCGGATACTACGAGCAGTACTTC	CASSLDSGYYEQYF
few	TRBV2	TRBJ2-3	-	TGTGCCAGCAGTGAACCCAAGGGGGACACAGATACGCAGTATTTT	CASSEPKGDTDTQYF
-	TRBV5-1	TRBJ2-1	-	TGCGCCAGCAGCTCAATGGGGGGGCCCAATGAGCAGTTCTTC	CASSSMGGPNEQFF
-	TRBV19	TRBJ2-6	-	TGTGCCACGGCGGAACAGGGTATCTCTGGGGCCAACGTCCTGACTTTC	CATAEQGISGANVLTF
once	TRBV3-1/TRBV3-2	TRBJ2-5	TRBD2	TGTGCCAGCAGTTCGGGACTAGAAGAGACCCAGTACTTC	CASSSGLEETQYF
few	TRBV7-9	TRBJ2-1	TRBD2	TGTGCCAGCAGCTTAGCCGCTAGCGGGGGGGCCTACGAGCAGTTCTTC	CASSLAASGGAYEQFF
-	TRBV7-2	TRBJ2-5	-	TGTGCCAGCAGCTTAGTAACAGGGACCCAAGAGACCCAGTACTTC	CASSLVTGTQETQYF
-	TRBV5-5	TRBJ1-2	-	TGTGCCAGCAGCCGCCGAGGAGGGGGCTACACCTTC	CASSRRGGGYTF
once	TRBV6-5	TRBJ2-7	TRBD1	TGTGCCAGCAGTTACTCGATCCAGGGGGCTAGCGAGCAGTACTTC	CASSYSIQGASEQYF
-	TRBV23-1	TRBJ2-3	TRBD2	TGCGCCAGCGCCCGGGGCCAGCGGGAGGGTTCGGACACAGATACGCAGTATTTT	CASARGQREGSDTDTQYF
-	TRBV12-5	TRBJ2-1	-	TGTGCTAGTGCCCTCGGAGGGGAATGGGATGAGCAGTTCTTC	CASALGGEWDEQFF
-	TRBV3-1/TRBV3-2	TRBJ1-5	-	TGTGCCAGCAGTTCAACAGGGCTGGGAGGGAATCAGCCCCAGCATTTT	CASSSTGLGGNQPQHF
-	TRBV19	TRBJ2-1	TRBD2	TGTGCCAGTAGTCCCCGACTAGCGTCCAATGAGCAGTTCTTC	CASSPRLASNEQFF
-	TRBV7-2	TRBJ1-2	-	TGTGCCAGCAGCTTAAACGGGGGGCCCTCTTACTATGGCTACACCTTC	CASSLNGGPSYYGYTF
-	TRBV5-4	TRBJ2-3	-	TGTGCCAGCAGTTTGTACAGGGCAGATACGCAGTATTTT	CASSLYRADTQYF